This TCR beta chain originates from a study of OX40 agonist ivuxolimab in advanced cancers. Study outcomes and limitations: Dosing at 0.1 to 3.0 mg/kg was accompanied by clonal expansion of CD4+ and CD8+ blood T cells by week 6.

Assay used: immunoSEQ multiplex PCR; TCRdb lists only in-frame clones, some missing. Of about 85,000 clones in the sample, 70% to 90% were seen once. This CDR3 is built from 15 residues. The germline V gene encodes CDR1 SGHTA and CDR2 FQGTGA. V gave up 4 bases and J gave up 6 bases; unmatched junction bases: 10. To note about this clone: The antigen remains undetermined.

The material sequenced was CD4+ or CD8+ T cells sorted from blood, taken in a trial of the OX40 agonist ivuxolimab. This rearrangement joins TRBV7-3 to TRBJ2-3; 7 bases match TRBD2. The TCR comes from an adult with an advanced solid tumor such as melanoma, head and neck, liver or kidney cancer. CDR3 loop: CASSSLAANSDTQYF. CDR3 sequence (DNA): TGTGCCAGCAGCTCTCTAGCGGCGAACTCCGATACGCAGTATTTT.